The present TCR beta chain was sequenced within a study of control samples from healthy donors and cancer patients. The table came from immunoSEQ multiplex PCR; TCRdb's copy has only in-frame clones and leaves some out. In the table there are tens of thousands of clones, over 85% of which are singletons. Between the trimmed V and J ends, which lost 5 bases and 2 bases, there was a span of 18 bases. The CDR3 extends over 16 amino acids. From germline, CDR1 is LNHDA and CDR2 SQIVND (reference sequence). This chain connects TRBV19 to TRBJ2-5, with D tentatively TRBD2 (6 bases). The sample was PBMCs. The clonotype was recovered from a woman between 35 and 50 years old with lung cancer. The CDR3 loop reads CASSSLGGVLQETQYF. The CDR3 DNA sequence: TGTGCCAGTAGTTCTTTGGGCGGGGTATTGCAAGAGACCCAGTACTTC.